These T cell receptor beta chains were read from a single sample in a study of blood T cell repertoires in COVID-19. Profiled with immunoSEQ multiplex PCR; TCRdb holds only in-frame clones, not every one. This table has 150,000 to 200,000 clones, 90% appearing once. Sequenced: peripheral blood. Source of these receptors: a man aged 55-75 years with active or convalescent COVID-19. Both conserved end residues are part of each CDR3. The D gene is left open where the match is weak. Clone size, where shown, is once, few, many, or a class for clones that have expanded.

d_gene,j_gene,abundance,v_gene,CDR3aa,CDR3nt
-,TRBJ2-5,-,TRBV7-8,CASTKGPTTQETQYF,TGTGCCAGCACTAAGGGGCCTACAACCCAAGAGACCCAGTACTTC
-,TRBJ1-5,few,TRBV20-1,CSASKNRDQPQHF,TGCAGTGCTAGTAAGAACAGGGATCAGCCCCAGCATTTT
-,TRBJ2-7,-,TRBV30,CAWTNLGAPYEQYF,TGTGCCTGGACAAACTTAGGAGCACCCTACGAGCAGTACTTC
-,TRBJ2-3,once,TRBV7-2,CASSPAGSVLFTDTQYF,TGTGCCAGCAGCCCGGCGGGATCCGTTCTCTTCACAGATACGCAGTATTTT
-,TRBJ1-3,-,TRBV18,CASSPPGARGNTIYF,TGTGCCAGCTCACCACCTGGGGCGAGGGGAAACACCATATATTTT
TRBD2,TRBJ2-1,-,TRBV30,CAQLAGRGYNEQFF,TGTGCCCAACTAGCGGGAAGAGGATACAATGAGCAGTTCTTC
-,TRBJ2-5,-,TRBV9,CASSGLAVMQETQYF,TGTGCCAGCAGCGGGTTAGCGGTTATGCAAGAGACCCAGTACTTC
TRBD1,TRBJ1-1,once,TRBV7-2,CASSPQGDHTEAFF,TGTGCCAGCAGTCCACAGGGGGACCACACTGAAGCTTTCTTT
TRBD2,TRBJ2-5,-,TRBV5-1,CASSLASGGALRTQYF,TGCGCCAGCAGCTTGGCTAGCGGGGGGGCTTTACGGACCCAGTACTTC
TRBD1,TRBJ1-2,-,TRBV18,CASSPSGGPYGYTF,TGTGCCAGCTCACCCTCAGGGGGGCCCTATGGCTACACCTTC
-,TRBJ1-1,-,TRBV9,CASSQGGTEAFF,TGTGCCAGCAGCCAAGGGGGCACTGAAGCTTTCTTT
-,TRBJ1-1,-,TRBV3-1/TRBV3-2,CASSQGSQNTEAFF,TGTGCCAGCAGCCAAGGGAGCCAGAACACTGAAGCTTTCTTT
-,TRBJ1-5,-,TRBV4-1,CASSQALFSNQPQHF,TGCGCCAGCAGCCAAGCTCTGTTCTCCAATCAGCCCCAGCATTTT
TRBD1,TRBJ1-6,-,TRBV7-9,CASSWDRGISSYNSPLHF,TGTGCCAGCAGTTGGGACAGGGGTATAAGCTCCTATAATTCACCCCTCCACTTT
TRBD2,TRBJ2-7,-,TRBV7-6,CASSSLAGRSSYEQYF,TGTGCCAGCAGCTCCCTAGCGGGACGGAGCTCCTACGAGCAGTACTTC
TRBD1,TRBJ2-2,-,TRBV7-9,CASSLGTGETGELFF,TGTGCCAGCAGCTTAGGGACAGGGGAAACCGGGGAGCTGTTTTTT
-,TRBJ1-3,-,TRBV5-1,CASSFAASSGNTIYF,TGCGCCAGCAGCTTCGCGGCGAGCTCTGGAAACACCATATATTTT
TRBD2,TRBJ2-2,-,TRBV5-1,CASSFRLAENTGELFF,TGCGCCAGCAGCTTCCGACTAGCGGAAAACACCGGGGAGCTGTTTTTT
TRBD1,TRBJ2-7,-,TRBV3-1/TRBV3-2,CASSLGTAVPYEQYF,TGTGCCAGCAGCCTCGGGACAGCCGTACCCTACGAGCAGTACTTC
TRBD2,TRBJ2-3,few,TRBV6-2/TRBV6-3,CASSAPYSGRGSKDTQYF,TGTGCCAGCAGTGCTCCTTATAGCGGGAGGGGATCCAAAGATACGCAGTATTTT
TRBD1,TRBJ1-2,-,TRBV27,CASSSRGLDGYTF,TGTGCCAGCAGTTCCAGGGGGCTAGATGGCTACACCTTC
TRBD1,TRBJ2-1,-,TRBV5-1,CASSSGQGAGHEQFF,TGCGCCAGCAGCTCTGGACAGGGGGCAGGACATGAGCAGTTCTTC
TRBD1,TRBJ2-7,-,TRBV10-3,CAISESGSGQGIDEQYF,TGTGCCATCAGTGAGTCGGGTTCAGGACAGGGTATAGACGAGCAGTACTTC
-,TRBJ1-1,-,TRBV5-1,CASSFYSAGLNTEAFF,TGCGCCAGCAGCTTTTATTCCGCAGGGCTGAACACTGAAGCTTTCTTT
TRBD2,TRBJ2-1,once,TRBV4-1,CASSQGAGGGYNEQFF,TGCGCCAGCAGCCAAGGAGCGGGAGGAGGCTACAATGAGCAGTTCTTC
-,TRBJ1-1,-,TRBV5-1,CASSLQGFANTEAFF,TGCGCCAGCAGCCTACAGGGTTTTGCGAACACTGAAGCTTTCTTT
-,TRBJ1-6,-,TRBV13,CASSLDGDGVESPLHF,TGTGCCAGCAGCTTAGACGGGGATGGGGTGGAATCACCCCTCCACTTT
-,TRBJ2-2,once,TRBV14,CASSLPRGAGELFF,TGTGCCAGCAGCCTACCCAGGGGGGCCGGGGAGCTGTTTTTT
-,TRBJ1-2,few,TRBV6-5,CASRTDLGNGYTF,TGTGCCAGCAGGACAGATTTGGGAAATGGCTACACCTTC
TRBD2,TRBJ2-7,once,TRBV10-2,CASSETSGGHSYEQYF,TGCGCCAGCAGTGAAACTAGCGGGGGCCACTCCTACGAGCAGTACTTC
-,TRBJ1-1,few,TRBV7-2,CASSFGGNTEAFF,TGTGCCAGCAGCTTCGGGGGGAACACTGAAGCTTTCTTT
-,TRBJ2-3,-,TRBV6-2/TRBV6-3,CASSYPPNTQYF,TGTGCCAGCAGTTACCCTCCTAATACGCAGTATTTT
TRBD1,TRBJ2-7,-,TRBV6-5,CASSRDSPYEQYF,TGTGCCAGCAGTCGGGACAGCCCCTACGAGCAGTACTTC
TRBD1,TRBJ2-1,-,TRBV5-1,CASSLGTGNMPFF,TGCGCCAGCAGCTTGGGGACAGGTAATATGCCGTTCTTC
-,TRBJ1-2,-,TRBV5-1,CASTLAGTSLYGYTF,TGCGCCAGCACCTTAGCCGGGACAAGTCTCTATGGCTACACCTTC
-,TRBJ2-7,once,TRBV10-3,CATLTGQDEQYF,TGTGCCACTTTAACAGGGCAGGACGAGCAGTACTTC
TRBD1,TRBJ1-6,-,TRBV4-1,CASSQESTGLNSPLHF,TGCGCCAGCAGCCAAGAATCGACAGGGTTGAATTCACCCCTCCACTTT
TRBD1,TRBJ1-5,-,TRBV6-6,CASSYLTGGRQPQHF,TGTGCCAGCAGTTACTTGACAGGGGGCCGGCAGCCCCAGCATTTT
-,TRBJ1-4,-,TRBV10-2,CASSDDQGLHEKLFF,TGCGCCAGCAGTGATGACCAGGGATTACATGAAAAACTGTTTTTT
TRBD1,TRBJ1-3,-,TRBV7-2,CASSLWDSSSGNTIYF,TGTGCCAGCAGCTTATGGGACAGCAGCTCTGGAAACACCATATATTTT
-,TRBJ2-7,once,TRBV6-5,CASSRSSYEQYF,TGTGCCAGCAGTCGTAGCTCCTACGAGCAGTACTTC
TRBD1,TRBJ1-2,few,TRBV28,CASSLDRAGYGYTF,TGTGCCAGCAGTTTGGACAGGGCTGGCTATGGCTACACCTTC
-,TRBJ1-2,-,TRBV27,CASSLGGVYGYTF,TGTGCCAGCAGTTTGGGAGGTGTCTATGGCTACACCTTC
-,TRBJ1-2,-,TRBV5-1,CASSLALGGSYGYTF,TGCGCCAGCAGCTTGGCCTTGGGGGGATCCTATGGCTACACCTTC
TRBD2,TRBJ2-3,-,TRBV2,CASSRPSGGADTQYF,TGTGCCAGCAGTCGACCTAGCGGGGGGGCAGATACGCAGTATTTT
TRBD2,TRBJ2-7,once,TRBV9,CASSVSGAYEQYF,TGTGCCAGCAGCGTTAGCGGGGCCTACGAGCAGTACTTC
TRBD1,TRBJ1-4,once,TRBV5-1,CASSPEPGQYEKLFF,TGCGCCAGCAGTCCCGAGCCGGGACAGTATGAAAAACTGTTTTTT
TRBD1,TRBJ1-2,-,TRBV12-3/TRBV12-4,CASRTGGGYGYTF,TGTGCCAGCAGGACAGGGGGGGGCTATGGCTACACCTTC
-,TRBJ1-5,few,TRBV6-5,CASSYGGTNQPQHF,TGTGCCAGCAGTTACGGAGGCACCAATCAGCCCCAGCATTTT
-,TRBJ1-1,-,TRBV5-4,CASSLGRTVNTEAFF,TGTGCCAGCAGCTTGGGAAGGACAGTGAACACTGAAGCTTTCTTT
-,TRBJ1-5,-,TRBV6-5,CASTPRQGNQPQHF,TGTGCCAGCACTCCCCGCCAGGGGAATCAGCCCCAGCATTTT
TRBD1,TRBJ2-7,-,TRBV19,CASSNPSDRGLYEQYF,TGTGCCAGTAGTAACCCCTCGGACAGGGGGCTGTACGAGCAGTACTTC
-,TRBJ1-4,-,TRBV2,CASSDFSAGEKLFF,TGTGCCAGCAGTGATTTTTCGGCGGGGGAAAAACTGTTTTTT
TRBD1,TRBJ1-4,-,TRBV7-6,CASSEVSVIAGGEKLFF,TGTGCCAGCAGCGAAGTGTCGGTAATCGCAGGGGGGGAAAAACTGTTTTTT